A selection of T cell receptor beta chains follows, all from one sample in a study of cytomegalovirus exposure and HLA in healthy donors. Profiled with immunoSEQ multiplex PCR; TCRdb holds only in-frame clones, not every one. The sample comprises about 130,000 clones, over 70% of which are singletons, and roughly 3% rests with the top ten. Sequencing input: PBMCs. The receptors here all came from a young man in good health and CMV-seronegative. Both conserved end residues are part of each CDR3. Fields, in order: V gene, J gene, D gene, clone size, CDR3 protein, CDR3 DNA. A D gene is named only where the DNA matches it firmly. The size field is filled for only some rows; it gives once, few, many or a size class.

v_call: TRBV5-1; j_call: TRBJ2-7; d_call: .; clone_size: .; cdr3_aa: CASSLRTGQNYEQYF; cdr3_nt: TGCGCCAGCAGCTTGCGTACGGGACAAAACTACGAGCAGTACTTC
v_call: TRBV7-8; j_call: TRBJ2-1; d_call: TRBD2; clone_size: .; cdr3_aa: CASSQALLAGDNEQFF; cdr3_nt: TGTGCCAGCAGCCAAGCGTTACTAGCGGGAGACAATGAGCAGTTCTTC
v_call: TRBV27; j_call: TRBJ2-7; d_call: TRBD2; clone_size: once; cdr3_aa: CASSTSGGRYEQYF; cdr3_nt: TGTGCCAGCAGTACCTCGGGGGGGAGGTACGAGCAGTACTTC
v_call: TRBV5-4; j_call: TRBJ1-2; d_call: TRBD1; clone_size: .; cdr3_aa: CASSWGQGTWYGYTF; cdr3_nt: TGTGCCAGCAGCTGGGGACAGGGGACCTGGTATGGCTACACCTTC
v_call: TRBV4-1; j_call: TRBJ2-7; d_call: .; clone_size: .; cdr3_aa: CASSQDPIAATYEQYF; cdr3_nt: TGCGCCAGCAGCCAAGATCCCATAGCGGCGACCTACGAGCAGTACTTC
v_call: TRBV5-6; j_call: TRBJ2-2; d_call: TRBD2; clone_size: .; cdr3_aa: CASTGTITTGELFF; cdr3_nt: TGTGCCAGCACAGGGACTATTACGACCGGGGAGCTGTTTTTT
v_call: TRBV10-3; j_call: TRBJ1-5; d_call: .; clone_size: .; cdr3_aa: CAISGGQGGNQPQHF; cdr3_nt: TGTGCCATCAGTGGAGGTCAGGGTGGAAATCAGCCCCAGCATTTT
v_call: TRBV27; j_call: TRBJ1-5; d_call: .; clone_size: .; cdr3_aa: CASSLSSHNQPQHF; cdr3_nt: TGTGCCAGCAGTTTATCCAGTCACAATCAGCCCCAGCATTTT
v_call: TRBV4-2; j_call: TRBJ1-3; d_call: .; clone_size: .; cdr3_aa: CASSQDPAAGGRVGNTIYF; cdr3_nt: TGTGCCAGCAGCCAAGATCCCGCGGCCGGAGGACGTGTGGGAAACACCATATATTTT
v_call: TRBV7-9; j_call: TRBJ1-4; d_call: .; clone_size: .; cdr3_aa: CASSIRTVNEKLFF; cdr3_nt: TGTGCCAGCAGCATCCGGACAGTTAATGAAAAACTGTTTTTT
v_call: TRBV6-1; j_call: TRBJ2-6; d_call: .; clone_size: .; cdr3_aa: CASRGPGANVLTF; cdr3_nt: TGTGCCAGCAGGGGGCCCGGGGCCAACGTCCTGACTTTC
v_call: TRBV2; j_call: TRBJ2-1; d_call: .; clone_size: few; cdr3_aa: CASSEGSGAYNEQFF; cdr3_nt: TGTGCCAGCAGTGAGGGGTCGGGGGCCTACAATGAGCAGTTCTTC